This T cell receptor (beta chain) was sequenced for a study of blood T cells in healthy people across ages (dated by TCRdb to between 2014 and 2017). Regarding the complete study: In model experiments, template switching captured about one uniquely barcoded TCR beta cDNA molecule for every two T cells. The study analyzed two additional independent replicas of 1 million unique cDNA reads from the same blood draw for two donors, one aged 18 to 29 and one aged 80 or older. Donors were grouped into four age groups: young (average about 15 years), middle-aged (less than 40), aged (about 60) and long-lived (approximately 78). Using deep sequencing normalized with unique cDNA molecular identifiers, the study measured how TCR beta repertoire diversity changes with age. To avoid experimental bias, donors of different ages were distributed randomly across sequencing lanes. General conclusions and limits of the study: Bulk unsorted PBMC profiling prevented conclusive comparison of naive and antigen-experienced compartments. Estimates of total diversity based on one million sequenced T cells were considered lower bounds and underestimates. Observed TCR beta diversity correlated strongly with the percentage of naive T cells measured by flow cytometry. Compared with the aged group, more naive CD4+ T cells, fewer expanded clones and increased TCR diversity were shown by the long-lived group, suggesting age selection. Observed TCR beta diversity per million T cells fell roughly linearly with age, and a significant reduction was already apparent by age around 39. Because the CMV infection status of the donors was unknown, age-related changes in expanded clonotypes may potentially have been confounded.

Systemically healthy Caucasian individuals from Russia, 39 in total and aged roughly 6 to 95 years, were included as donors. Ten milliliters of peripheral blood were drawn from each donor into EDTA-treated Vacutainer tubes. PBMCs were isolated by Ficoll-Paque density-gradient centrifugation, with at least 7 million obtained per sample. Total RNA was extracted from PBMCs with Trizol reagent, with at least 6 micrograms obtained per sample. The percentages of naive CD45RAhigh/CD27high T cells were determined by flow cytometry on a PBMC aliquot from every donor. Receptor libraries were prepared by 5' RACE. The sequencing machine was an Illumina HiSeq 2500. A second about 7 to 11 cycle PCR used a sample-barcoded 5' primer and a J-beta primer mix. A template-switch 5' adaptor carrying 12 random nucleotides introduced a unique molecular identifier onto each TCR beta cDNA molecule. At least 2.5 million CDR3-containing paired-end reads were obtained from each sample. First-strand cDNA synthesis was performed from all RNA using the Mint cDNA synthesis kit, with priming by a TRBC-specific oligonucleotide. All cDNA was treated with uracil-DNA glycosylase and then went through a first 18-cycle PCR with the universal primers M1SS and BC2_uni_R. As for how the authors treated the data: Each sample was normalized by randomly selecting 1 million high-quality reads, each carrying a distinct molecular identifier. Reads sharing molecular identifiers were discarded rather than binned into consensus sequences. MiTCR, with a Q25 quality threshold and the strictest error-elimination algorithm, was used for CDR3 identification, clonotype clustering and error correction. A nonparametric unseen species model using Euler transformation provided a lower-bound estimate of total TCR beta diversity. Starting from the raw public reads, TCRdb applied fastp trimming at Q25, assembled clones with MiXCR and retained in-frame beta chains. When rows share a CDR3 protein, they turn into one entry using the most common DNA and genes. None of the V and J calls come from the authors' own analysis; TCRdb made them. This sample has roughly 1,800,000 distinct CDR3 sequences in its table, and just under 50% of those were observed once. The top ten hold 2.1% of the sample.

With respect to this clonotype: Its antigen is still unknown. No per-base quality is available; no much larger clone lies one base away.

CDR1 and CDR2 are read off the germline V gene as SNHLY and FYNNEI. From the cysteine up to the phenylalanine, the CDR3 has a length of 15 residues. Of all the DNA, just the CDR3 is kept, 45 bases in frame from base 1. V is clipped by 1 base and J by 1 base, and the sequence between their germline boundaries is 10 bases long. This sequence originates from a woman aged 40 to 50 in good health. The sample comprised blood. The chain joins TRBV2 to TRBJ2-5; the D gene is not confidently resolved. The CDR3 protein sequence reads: CASSEETEGQETQYF. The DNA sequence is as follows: TGTGCCAGCAGTGAAGAAACGGAAGGCCAAGAGACCCAGTACTTC.